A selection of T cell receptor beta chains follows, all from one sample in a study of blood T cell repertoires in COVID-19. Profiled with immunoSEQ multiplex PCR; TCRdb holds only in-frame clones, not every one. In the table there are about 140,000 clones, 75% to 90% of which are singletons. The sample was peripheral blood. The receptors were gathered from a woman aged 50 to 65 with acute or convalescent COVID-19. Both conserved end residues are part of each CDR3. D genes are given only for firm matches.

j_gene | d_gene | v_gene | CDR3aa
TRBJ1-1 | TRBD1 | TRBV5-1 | CASSLDYGQGNTEAFF
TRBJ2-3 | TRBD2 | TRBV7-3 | CASSPTGTSTLYF
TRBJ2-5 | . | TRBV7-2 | CASSLGQAQETQYF
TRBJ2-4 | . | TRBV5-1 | CASSLDSPLAKNIQYF
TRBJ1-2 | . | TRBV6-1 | CASSEAITPANYGYTF
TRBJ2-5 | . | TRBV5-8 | CASSLTRRETQYF
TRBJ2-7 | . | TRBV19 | CASSINGRTYEQYF
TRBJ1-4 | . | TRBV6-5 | CASRITGATNEKLFF
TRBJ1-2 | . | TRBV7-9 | CASSLGEDLNYGYTF
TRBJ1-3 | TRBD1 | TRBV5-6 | CASSFFDRETNTIYF
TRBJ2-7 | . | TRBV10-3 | CAISELIVYEQYF
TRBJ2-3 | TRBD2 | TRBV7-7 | CASSPVIAGGGDTQYF
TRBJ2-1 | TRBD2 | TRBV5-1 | CASTLGGGYEQFF
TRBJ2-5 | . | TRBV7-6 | CASSRGTVVQETQYF
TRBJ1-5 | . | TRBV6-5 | CASRRSNQPQHF
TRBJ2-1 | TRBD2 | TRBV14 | CASSQERLAGNEQFF
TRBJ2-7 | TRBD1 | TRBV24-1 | CATETGGVPYEQYF
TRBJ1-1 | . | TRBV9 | CASSVEKEWDTEAFF
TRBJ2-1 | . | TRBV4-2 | CASSQGVGAAYNEQFF
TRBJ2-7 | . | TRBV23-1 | CASSQFRGNPTYEQYF
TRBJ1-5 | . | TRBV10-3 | CAIVGSHNQPQHF
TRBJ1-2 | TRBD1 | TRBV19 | CASQGQAVLYGYTF
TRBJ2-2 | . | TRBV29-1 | CSVSAPPAGELFF
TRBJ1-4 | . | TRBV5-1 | CASSPRFGATNEKLFF
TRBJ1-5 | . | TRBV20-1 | CSASWQGGGGNQPQHF
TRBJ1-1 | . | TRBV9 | CASRSRENTEAFF
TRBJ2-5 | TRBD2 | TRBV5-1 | CASSSLGGSGGAETQYF
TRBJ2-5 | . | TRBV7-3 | CASSLSEETQYF
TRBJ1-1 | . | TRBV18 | CASSPYREQNTEAFF
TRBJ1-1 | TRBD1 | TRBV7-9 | CASSFTGDTEAFF
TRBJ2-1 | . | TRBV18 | CASSLNWTVHFSYNEQFF
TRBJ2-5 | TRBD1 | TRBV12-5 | CASGLLGQGREYF
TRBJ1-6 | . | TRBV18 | CASSRGVLNSPLHF
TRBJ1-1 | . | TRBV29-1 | CSVESSMNTEAFF
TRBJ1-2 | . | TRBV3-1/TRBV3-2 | CASSQGGGPYGYTF
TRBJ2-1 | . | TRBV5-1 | CASTLFESSYNEQFF
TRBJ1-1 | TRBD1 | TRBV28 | CASSWDRERAFF
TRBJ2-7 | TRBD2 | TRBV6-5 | CASSYDSRGSSYEQYF
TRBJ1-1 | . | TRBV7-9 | CASSLDRGWTADTEAFF
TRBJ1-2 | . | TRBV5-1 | CASSLDRTNYGYTF
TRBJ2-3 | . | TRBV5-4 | CASSSLFTQYF
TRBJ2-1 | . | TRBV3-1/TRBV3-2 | CASSHQRTVYNEQFF
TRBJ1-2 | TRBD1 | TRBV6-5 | CASRLGRGRDGYTF
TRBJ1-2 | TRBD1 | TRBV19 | CASSPDRVLSGYTF
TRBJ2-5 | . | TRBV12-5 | CASGSEGTQYF
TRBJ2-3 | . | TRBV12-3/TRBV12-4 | CASSLSGTDTQYF
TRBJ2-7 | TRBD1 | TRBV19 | CASDPGQGAVQYF
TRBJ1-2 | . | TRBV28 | CASSSFVGGIDGYTF
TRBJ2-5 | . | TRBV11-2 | CASSQGQTGETQYF
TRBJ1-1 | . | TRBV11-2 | CASSLVDGDTEAFF
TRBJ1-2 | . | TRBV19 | CASSSQGTNYGYTF
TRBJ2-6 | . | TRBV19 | CASSSQVAGANVLTF
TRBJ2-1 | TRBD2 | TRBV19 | CASSILAGGNNEQFF
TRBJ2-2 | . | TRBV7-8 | CASSTRGANTGELFF
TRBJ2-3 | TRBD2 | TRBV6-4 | CASSRGLADTDTQYF
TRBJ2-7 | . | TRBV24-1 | CATSDLLPGTTRNEQYF
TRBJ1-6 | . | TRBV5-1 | CASSPDGADSPLHF
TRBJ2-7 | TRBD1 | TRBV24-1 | CATKGTGERGAQYF
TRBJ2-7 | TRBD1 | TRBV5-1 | CASSSSGTVSSYEQYF